This T cell receptor beta chain was identified in a study of cytomegalovirus exposure and HLA in healthy donors. Study-wide points: TCR beta chains numbering some 160 were designated cytomegalovirus-associated.

In the case of this clone: Its antigen is undetermined.

Healthy donors of bone marrow made up the group. The CDR3 loop spans 12 amino acids. The germline CDR1 and CDR2 sequences are SGHNT and YYREEE (reference sequence). Trimming stripped 0 bases from V and 6 bases from J, with 6 bases between. Amplification used 60 Vbeta primers and 13 Jbeta primers. TCRdb's table, derived via immunoSEQ multiplex PCR, lists solely in-frame clones and lacks some. The data contain approximately 50,000 clones, 81% of them singletons. The clonotype comes from a boy aged 5-17 years in good health and CMV-seropositive. V and J are TRBV5-4 and TRBJ1-1; D not certain. Sample: PBMCs. This CDR3 reads CASSLAAAEAFF. As DNA, the CDR3 is TGTGCCAGCAGCTTGGCCGCGGCTGAAGCTTTCTTT.